A selection of T cell receptor beta chains follows, all from one sample in a study of OX40 agonist ivuxolimab in advanced cancers. Method: immunoSEQ multiplex PCR; TCRdb's copy keeps in-frame clones and lacks some. This table has approximately 65,000 clones, around nine tenths appearing once. This specimen consisted of CD4+ or CD8+ T cells sorted from blood, obtained in a trial of the OX40 agonist ivuxolimab. Source of these receptors: an adult with an advanced solid tumor such as melanoma, head and neck, liver or kidney cancer. Each CDR3 is given with its conserved first and last residue. A D gene is named only where the DNA matches it firmly. Expanded clones are given a class, and other clones once, few, many or no size at all.

clone size,V gene,CDR3 length,D gene,J gene,CDR3 protein,CDR3 DNA
NA,TRBV19,12,NA,TRBJ2-1,CASSSSENEQFF,TGTGCCAGTAGTTCTAGTGAAAATGAGCAGTTCTTC
NA,TRBV7-8,15,TRBD2,TRBJ2-7,CASSPTLAGGGEQYF,TGTGCCAGCAGCCCAACACTAGCGGGGGGGGGTGAGCAGTACTTC
NA,TRBV6-5,15,NA,TRBJ2-7,CASSYAGTGSYEQYF,TGTGCCAGCAGTTACGCCGGGACTGGCTCCTACGAGCAGTACTTC
NA,TRBV5-4,16,NA,TRBJ2-7,CASSLAGTGSTREQYF,TGTGCCAGCAGCTTGGCCGGGACGGGGAGTACGAGGGAGCAGTACTTC
NA,TRBV5-1,14,NA,TRBJ1-2,CASSLASGNYGYTF,TGCGCCAGCAGCTTGGCCTCGGGTAACTATGGCTACACCTTC
NA,TRBV18,14,NA,TRBJ2-3,CASSLSGVGDTQYF,TGTGCCAGCTCACTGTCCGGGGTCGGGGATACGCAGTATTTT
NA,TRBV4-2,16,TRBD2,TRBJ2-1,CASSQGNGRNHNEQFF,TGTGCCAGCAGCCAAGGCAACGGGAGGAACCACAATGAGCAGTTCTTC
NA,TRBV30,16,NA,TRBJ2-3,CAWTRAQAGRSDTQYF,TGTGCCTGGACACGAGCTCAGGCGGGGAGGTCAGATACGCAGTATTTT
NA,TRBV11-3,15,NA,TRBJ2-1,CASSLRGSSYNEQFF,TGTGCCAGCAGCTTACGCGGCAGCTCCTACAATGAGCAGTTCTTC
NA,TRBV27,13,NA,TRBJ2-3,CASSLEGGNTQYF,TGTGCCAGCAGCCTGGAGGGGGGGAATACGCAGTATTTT
once,TRBV7-8,16,TRBD1,TRBJ1-2,CASSLNTGTGGYGYTF,TGTGCCAGCAGCTTGAACACCGGGACAGGCGGCTATGGCTACACCTTC
NA,TRBV6-5,13,NA,TRBJ1-6,CASSSTDGSTLHF,TGTGCCAGCAGTTCTACGGACGGGAGCACCCTCCACTTT
NA,TRBV4-2,16,NA,TRBJ1-1,CASSQDVGEGSTEAFF,TGTGCCAGCAGCCAAGATGTGGGGGAAGGGAGCACTGAAGCTTTCTTT
NA,TRBV5-4,13,NA,TRBJ2-7,CASSRGWTYEQYF,TGTGCCAGCAGCAGGGGGTGGACCTACGAGCAGTACTTC
NA,TRBV5-1,15,NA,TRBJ2-7,CASSFAQGGSYEQYF,TGCGCCAGCAGCTTTGCCCAGGGAGGCTCCTACGAGCAGTACTTC
NA,TRBV11-1,13,NA,TRBJ2-1,CASSLVMGTEQFF,TGTGCCAGCAGCTTAGTTATGGGGACAGAGCAGTTCTTC
NA,TRBV7-2,14,NA,TRBJ2-2,CASSLVPRVGELFF,TGTGCCAGCAGCTTAGTACCCAGGGTAGGGGAGCTGTTTTTT
NA,TRBV19,15,TRBD1,TRBJ1-5,CASSIGTGLNQPQHF,TGTGCCAGTAGTATCGGGACAGGGCTCAATCAGCCCCAGCATTTT
NA,TRBV6-5,14,NA,TRBJ1-1,CASTQPGANTEAFF,TGTGCCAGCACCCAACCGGGAGCCAACACTGAAGCTTTCTTT
NA,TRBV15,15,NA,TRBJ2-3,CATSRGAPPTDTQYF,TGTGCCACCAGCAGGGGAGCGCCCCCCACAGATACGCAGTATTTT
NA,TRBV4-1,16,NA,TRBJ1-4,CASSQEGGKPVEKLFF,TGCGCCAGCAGCCAAGAGGGGGGAAAACCGGTGGAAAAACTGTTTTTT
NA,TRBV5-1,13,NA,TRBJ2-7,CASSEDSLREQYF,TGCGCCAGCAGCGAGGACTCTCTCCGGGAGCAGTACTTC
NA,TRBV29-1,12,NA,TRBJ1-1,CSASGGNTEAFF,TGCAGCGCCTCGGGGGGGAACACTGAAGCTTTCTTT
NA,TRBV18,15,TRBD1,TRBJ2-2,CASSPGTGNTGELFF,TGTGCCAGCTCTCCAGGGACAGGGAACACCGGGGAGCTGTTTTTT
NA,TRBV7-8,14,TRBD1,TRBJ1-1,CASSPTLRQGEAFF,TGTGCCAGCAGCCCTACCTTAAGACAGGGAGAAGCTTTCTTT
NA,TRBV11-1,16,NA,TRBJ2-5,CASSLWVPGYQETQYF,TGTGCCAGCAGCTTATGGGTGCCGGGGTACCAAGAGACCCAGTACTTC
NA,TRBV5-6,15,TRBD1,TRBJ2-7,CASSPLQGKYYEQYF,TGTGCCAGCAGCCCCCTACAGGGGAAGTACTACGAGCAGTACTTC
few,TRBV19,15,NA,TRBJ1-2,CASSMGNTGLNGYTF,TGTGCCAGTAGTATGGGAAACACAGGTCTAAATGGCTACACCTTC
once,TRBV11-3,12,TRBD1,TRBJ1-1,CASSTGGAEAFF,TGTGCCAGCAGCACAGGGGGTGCTGAAGCTTTCTTT
NA,TRBV30,15,NA,TRBJ1-2,CAWRRKGIGSYGYTF,TGTGCCTGGAGACGAAAAGGGATCGGGTCCTATGGCTACACCTTC
once,TRBV30,16,NA,TRBJ1-3,CAWSSNGGGSGNTIYF,TGTGCCTGGAGTTCAAACGGGGGGGGCTCTGGAAACACCATATATTTT
NA,TRBV14,16,NA,TRBJ2-4,CASSQDSGLGKNIQYF,TGTGCCAGCAGCCAAGATTCAGGGTTGGGCAAAAACATTCAGTACTTC
NA,TRBV11-2,15,NA,TRBJ1-3,CASSPRGLSGNTIYF,TGTGCCAGCAGCCCGCGGGGTCTCTCTGGAAACACCATATATTTT
NA,TRBV6-1,15,NA,TRBJ1-2,CASTQHLPGDYGYTF,TGTGCCAGCACCCAACACCTCCCGGGGGACTATGGCTACACCTTC
NA,TRBV5-1,14,NA,TRBJ1-4,CASSPGVRGEKLFF,TGCGCCAGCAGCCCGGGGGTCCGTGGGGAAAAACTGTTTTTT
NA,TRBV2,15,NA,TRBJ2-3,CASSEAGASTDTQYF,TGTGCCAGCAGTGAAGCGGGGGCTAGCACAGATACGCAGTATTTT
NA,TRBV5-4,14,NA,TRBJ1-1,CASSAQGVNTEAFF,TGTGCCAGCAGCGCGCAGGGCGTGAACACTGAAGCTTTCTTT
NA,TRBV2,12,NA,TRBJ1-4,CASSEARRLLFF,TGTGCCAGCAGTGAAGCGCGACGGTTACTGTTTTTT
NA,TRBV28,14,TRBD2,TRBJ2-5,CASTNGGAAETQYF,TGTGCCAGCACTAACGGGGGGGCGGCAGAGACCCAGTACTTC
NA,TRBV6-9,24,NA,TRBJ1-5,CASSHGEGPPLGAEGRSCNQPQHF,TGTGCCAGCAGTCATGGGGAGGGCCCACCTTTGGGGGCAGAGGGGAGGTCTTGCAATCAGCCCCAGCATTTT
NA,TRBV11-2,10,NA,TRBJ1-1,CASKRVEAFF,TGTGCCAGCAAGAGGGTTGAAGCTTTCTTT